The source of this T cell receptor beta chain is a study of CD8+CD57+ T cells in acquired aplastic anemia. Study details: CD4+ and CD8+ cells, once sorted, gave DNA averaging about 3.4 ug.

Researchers used genomic DNA as the template to profile TCR beta VDJ and CDR3. TCRdb fed the reads into MiXCR, producing one record per CDR3 protein. This table has 40,000 or so distinct CDR3 sequences, more than 65% appearing once. With regard to this clonotype: Its target is not known.

The CDR3 totals 13 residues. V was clipped by 3 bases and J by 4 bases, with 10 bases between them. Germline V gene data show CDR1 as SGHVS and CDR2 as FNYEAQ. Findings and caveats of the study: Patients and controls had in common some 30 CD8+ CDR3 sequences.

This receptor was taken from a human donor in good health, serving as a control. The genes are TRBV7-6 and TRBJ2-7, with D possibly being TRBD1 (6 bases). Material for sequencing was sorted CD4+, CD8+, or CD8+CD57+ T cells (not recorded which) from PBMCs. The chain's CDR3 is CASSFGQGYEQYF. The CDR3 region has the DNA TGTGCCAGCAGCTTTGGGCAGGGGTACGAGCAGTACTTC.